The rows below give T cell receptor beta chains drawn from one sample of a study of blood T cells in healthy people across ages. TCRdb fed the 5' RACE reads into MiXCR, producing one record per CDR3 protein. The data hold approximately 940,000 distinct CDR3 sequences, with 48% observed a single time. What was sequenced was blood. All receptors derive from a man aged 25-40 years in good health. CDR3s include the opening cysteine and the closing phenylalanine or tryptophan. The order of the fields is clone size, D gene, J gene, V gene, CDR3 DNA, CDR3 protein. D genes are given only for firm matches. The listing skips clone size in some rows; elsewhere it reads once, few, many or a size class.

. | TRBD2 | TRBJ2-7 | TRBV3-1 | TGTGCCAGCAGCGAACCCGGGGGGCGCGGGGGGAGCTACGAGCAGTACTTC | CASSEPGGRGGSYEQYF
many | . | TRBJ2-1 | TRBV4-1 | TGCGCCAGCAGCCGAGTGGAGGACGGACCCTACAATGAGCAGTTCTTC | CASSRVEDGPYNEQFF
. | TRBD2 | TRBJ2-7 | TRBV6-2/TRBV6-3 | TGTGCCAGCTTCCTAGCGGGAGGGTACGAGCAGTACTTC | CASFLAGGYEQYF
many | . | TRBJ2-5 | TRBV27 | TGTGCCAGCAGTTTACTGGGAGGAGAGACCCAGTACTTC | CASSLLGGETQYF
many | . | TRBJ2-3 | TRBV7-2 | TGTGCCAGCAGCTATGCCGCGGCCGCTAAAGATACGCAGTATTTT | CASSYAAAAKDTQYF
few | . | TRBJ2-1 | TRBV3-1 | TGTGCCAGCAGCCAAGAAGGGAGAATCTACAATGAGCAGTTCTTC | CASSQEGRIYNEQFF
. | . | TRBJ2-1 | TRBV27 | TGTGCCAGCAGTTTCGCCGAGACGGTACAATACAATGAGCAGTTCTTC | CASSFAETVQYNEQFF
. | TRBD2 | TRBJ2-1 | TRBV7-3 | TGTGCCAGCAGCTTAGATGTGCGGGGGGGCTATGAGCAGTTCTTC | CASSLDVRGGYEQFF
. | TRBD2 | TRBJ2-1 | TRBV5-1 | TGCGCCAGCAGCTTGGAAGGCGCACTAGCGGAGAACAATGAGCAGTTCTTC | CASSLEGALAENNEQFF
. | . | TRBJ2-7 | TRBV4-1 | TGCGCCAGCAGCCAAGATGTCGGGACTGGGGTCTACGAGCAGTACTTC | CASSQDVGTGVYEQYF
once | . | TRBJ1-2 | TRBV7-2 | TGTGCCAGCAGCTTTCGGGACATAAGTGGCTACACCTTC | CASSFRDISGYTF